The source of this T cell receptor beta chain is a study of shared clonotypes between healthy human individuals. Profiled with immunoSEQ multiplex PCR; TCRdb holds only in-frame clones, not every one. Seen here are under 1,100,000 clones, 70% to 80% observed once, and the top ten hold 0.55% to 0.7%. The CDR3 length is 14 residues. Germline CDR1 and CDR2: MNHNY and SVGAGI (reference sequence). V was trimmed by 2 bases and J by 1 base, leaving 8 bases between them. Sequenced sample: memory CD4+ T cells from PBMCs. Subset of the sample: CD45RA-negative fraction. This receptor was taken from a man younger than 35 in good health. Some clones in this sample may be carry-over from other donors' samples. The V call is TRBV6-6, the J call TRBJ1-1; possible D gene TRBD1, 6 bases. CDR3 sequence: CASSYQGKNTEAFF. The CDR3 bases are TGTGCCAGCAGTTACCAGGGGAAGAACACTGAAGCTTTCTTT.